This T cell receptor beta chain stems from a study of control samples from healthy donors and cancer patients. TCRdb's table, derived via immunoSEQ multiplex PCR, lists solely in-frame clones and lacks some. The table has roughly 100,000 clones, roughly 91% seen once. This clone was seen once. The sequenced sample consisted of PBMCs. The source of this sequence is a man in his 60s with lung cancer.

CDR3 loop: CASSRLTGRTEAFF. As DNA, the CDR3 is TGTGCCAGCAGCCGACTGACAGGGCGAACTGAAGCTTTCTTT. The chain joins TRBV28 to TRBJ1-1; 7 bases are a match to TRBD1. Germline V gene sequence: CDR1 MDHEN, CDR2 SYDVKM. The CDR3 is 14 residues long. Trimming cost V 6 bases and J 5 bases; bases outside gene matches: 9.